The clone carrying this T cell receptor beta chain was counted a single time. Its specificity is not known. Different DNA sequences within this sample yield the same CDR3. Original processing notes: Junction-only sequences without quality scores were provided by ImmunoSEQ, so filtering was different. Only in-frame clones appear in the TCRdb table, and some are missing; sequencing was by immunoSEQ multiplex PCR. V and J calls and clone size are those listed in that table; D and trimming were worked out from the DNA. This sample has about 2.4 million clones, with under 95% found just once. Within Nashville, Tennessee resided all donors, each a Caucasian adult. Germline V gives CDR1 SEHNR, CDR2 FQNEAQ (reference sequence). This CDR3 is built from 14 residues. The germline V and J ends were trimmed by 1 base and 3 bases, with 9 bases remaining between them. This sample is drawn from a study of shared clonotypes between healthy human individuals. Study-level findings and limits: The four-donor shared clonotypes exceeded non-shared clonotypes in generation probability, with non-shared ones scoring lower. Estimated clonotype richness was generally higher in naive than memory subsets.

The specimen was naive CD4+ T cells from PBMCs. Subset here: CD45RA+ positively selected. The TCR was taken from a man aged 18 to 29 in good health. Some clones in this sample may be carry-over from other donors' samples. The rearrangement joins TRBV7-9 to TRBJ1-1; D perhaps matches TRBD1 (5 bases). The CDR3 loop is CASSLVEGYTEAFF. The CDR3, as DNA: TGTGCCAGCAGCTTAGTGGAGGGGTACACTGAAGCTTTCTTT. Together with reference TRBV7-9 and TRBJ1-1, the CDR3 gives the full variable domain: DTGVSQNPRHKITKRGQNVTFRCDPISEHNRLYWYRQTLGQGPEFLTYFQNEAQLEKSRLLSDRFSAERPKGSFSTLEIQRTEQGDSAMYLCASSLVEGYTEAFFGQGTRLTVV.